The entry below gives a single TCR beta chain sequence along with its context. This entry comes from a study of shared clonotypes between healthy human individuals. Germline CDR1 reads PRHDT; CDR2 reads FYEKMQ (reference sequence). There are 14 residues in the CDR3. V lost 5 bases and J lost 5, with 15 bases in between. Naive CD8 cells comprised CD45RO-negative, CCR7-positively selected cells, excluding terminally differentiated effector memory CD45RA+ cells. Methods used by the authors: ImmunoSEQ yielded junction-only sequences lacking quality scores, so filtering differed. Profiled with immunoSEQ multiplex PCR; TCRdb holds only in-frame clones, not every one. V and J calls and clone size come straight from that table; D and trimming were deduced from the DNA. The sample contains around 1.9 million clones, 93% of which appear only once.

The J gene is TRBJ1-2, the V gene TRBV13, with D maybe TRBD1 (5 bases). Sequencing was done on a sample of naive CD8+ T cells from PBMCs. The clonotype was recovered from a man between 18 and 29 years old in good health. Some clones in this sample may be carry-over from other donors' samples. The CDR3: CASSAPGPPYGYTF. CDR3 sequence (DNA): TGTGCCAGCAGCGCCCCAGGGCCTCCTTATGGCTACACCTTC.